The 22 T cell receptor beta chains reported below all come from one sample, sequenced in a study of cytomegalovirus exposure and HLA in healthy donors. The table came from immunoSEQ multiplex PCR; TCRdb's copy has only in-frame clones and leaves some out. The table shows 120,000 or so clones, with approximately 91% occurring only once. The sample taken for sequencing was PBMCs. The receptors were gathered from a woman between 18 and 29 years old in good health and CMV-seronegative.

The chain is built from TRBV10-3 and TRBJ1-2; 8 bases match TRBD1. The V gene's germline CDR1 is ENHRY and CDR2 SYGVKD. The V segment lost 3 bases and the J segment 0 bases; nucleotides outside the gene matches: 6. The CDR3 loop spans 16 amino acids. The CDR3 sequence is CAISDRTGLANYGYTF. The CDR3 nucleotides read TGTGCCATCAGTGACCGGACAGGGCTAGCTAACTATGGCTACACCTTC.

The chain combines TRBV4-1 with TRBJ2-7; TRBD2 might be the D (6 bases). Trimming shortened V by 1 base and J by 2 bases, and 12 bases separated the two germline ends. Germline V gene data show CDR1 as MGHRA and CDR2 as YSYEKL. The CDR3 covers 15 residues. The CDR3 spells CASSQVSGAPYEQYF. The CDR3 DNA follows: TGCGCCAGCAGCCAAGTTTCGGGAGCACCCTACGAGCAGTACTTC.

V is TRBV5-1 and J is TRBJ2-7, with D unclear. V was trimmed by 0 bases and J by 1 base, leaving 8 bases between them. Germline V CDR1 and CDR2: SGHRS, YFSETQ. The CDR3 loop spans 14 amino acids. The CDR3 bases are TGCGCCAGCAGCTTGGAGTGGCCGTCCTACGAGCAGTACTTC. Protein: CASSLEWPSYEQYF.

The chain employs TRBV4-2 and TRBJ2-7; possible D gene TRBD1, 5 bases. The CDR3 is 15 amino acids. Per the germline V gene, CDR1 is LGHNA and CDR2 is YNFKEQ. The germline V and J ends were trimmed by 1 base and 6 bases, with 16 bases remaining between them. The CDR3 is CASSQVGVSLLEQYF. The DNA for the CDR3 is TGTGCCAGCAGCCAAGTAGGGGTAAGCCTTCTCGAGCAGTACTTC.

V gene TRBV2 combines with J gene TRBJ2-1, with 10 bases fitting TRBD2. This CDR3 region has 17 residues. Germline V gene data show CDR1 as SNHLY and CDR2 as FYNNEI. Trimming took 6 bases from V and 0 from J; bases not matched to a gene: 8. This chain's CDR3 is CASRWRASGSSYNEQFF. Here the CDR3 DNA reads TGTGCCAGCAGATGGAGGGCTAGCGGGAGCTCCTACAATGAGCAGTTCTTC.

The chain links TRBV5-1 to TRBJ2-5, with D unresolved. V lost 4 bases, J lost 2 bases, and 15 bases lay in between. Per germline, CDR1 SGHRS and CDR2 YFSETQ. This CDR3 comprises 15 residues. The CDR3: CASSRRKQSQETQYF. DNA for the CDR3: TGCGCCAGCAGCCGCAGGAAGCAGAGTCAAGAGACCCAGTACTTC.

The chain is built from TRBV19 and TRBJ2-6; D not resolved. This CDR3 spans 14 amino acids. Deletions cut 5 bases from V and 0 bases from J, with 5 bases between. Germline V gene sequence: CDR1 LNHDA, CDR2 SQIVND (reference sequence). The CDR3 region is CASSEYSGANVLTF. For the CDR3, the DNA is TGTGCCAGTAGTGAGTACTCTGGGGCCAACGTCCTGACTTTC.

This sequence joins TRBV7-8 and TRBJ2-4; perhaps TRBD1 as D (7 bases). This CDR3 is built from 15 residues. The V end lost 3 bases, the J end lost 2 bases, and 11 bases lay between the germline ends. Germline values: CDR1 SGHVS, CDR2 FQNEAQ. CDR3 sequence (DNA): TGTGCCAGCAGCTTGGAGGGGGCACCCAAAAACATTCAGTACTTC. Encoded protein: CASSLEGAPKNIQYF. Drawing the rest from reference TRBV7-8 and TRBJ2-4, the complete variable domain is GAGVSQSPRYKVAKRGQDVALRCDPISGHVSLFWYQQALGQGPEFLTYFQNEAQLDKSGLPSDRFFAERPEGSVSTLKIQRTQQEDSAVYLCASSLEGAPKNIQYFGAGTRLSVL.

The rearrangement uses TRBV19 and TRBJ2-7; 9 nucleotides match TRBD2. Germline V CDR1 and CDR2: LNHDA, SQIVND (reference sequence). V was clipped by 1 base and J by 3 bases; unmatched bases: 4. There are 15 residues in the CDR3. In nucleotides, the CDR3 is TGTGCCAGTAGTATAGTTTTAGCGGGAGTCTACGAGCAGTACTTC. This codes for CASSIVLAGVYEQYF.

V gene TRBV6-1 combines with J gene TRBJ2-5; TRBD1 matches at 9 bases. This CDR3 has 14 residues. Trimming at V came to 3 bases and at J to 5 bases, leaving 4 bases not matched to a gene. Germline CDR1 is MNHNS and CDR2 is SASEGT. CDR3 protein: CASSDTGGWETQYF. The CDR3, as DNA: TGTGCCAGCAGTGACACAGGGGGCTGGGAGACCCAGTACTTC.

This sequence joins TRBV25-1 and TRBJ1-1; maybe TRBD1 (6 bases). Trimming cost V 10 bases and J 4 bases, with 16 bases left between them. CDR1 is MGHDK and CDR2 is SYGVNS in the germline V gene. The CDR3 contains 13 residues. CDR3 sequence reads: CATNRDAGTEAFF. The CDR3 coding sequence is TGTGCCACCAACAGGGACGCGGGCACTGAAGCTTTCTTT.

This clone was counted a few times. The chain links TRBV2 to TRBJ2-7; 12 bases are a match to TRBD2. The V segment lost 0 bases and the J segment 7 bases; nucleotides outside the gene matches: 4. Germline V gives CDR1 SNHLY, CDR2 FYNNEI. The CDR3 is 15 amino acids. CDR3 region: CASSEATSGSGEQYF. The CDR3 DNA sequence: TGTGCCAGCAGTGAAGCGACTAGCGGGAGCGGTGAGCAGTACTTC.

The V and J genes are TRBV19 and TRBJ2-1; TRBD2 agrees at 9 bases. Germline trimming cut 3 bases from V and 4 bases from J; bases unmatched to any gene: 7. The CDR3 extends over 16 amino acids. Germline V CDR1 and CDR2: LNHDA, SQIVND (reference sequence). Here the CDR3 reads CASSMGGLAVYNEQFF. CDR3 in DNA: TGTGCCAGTAGTATGGGGGGACTAGCCGTATACAATGAGCAGTTCTTC.

The chain uses TRBV27 and TRBJ1-2, with 9 nucleotides matching TRBD1. The CDR3 totals 14 residues. The germline CDR1 and CDR2 sequences are MNHEY and SMNVEV (reference sequence). Trimming took 6 bases from V and 0 from J; bases not matched to a gene: 2. In nucleotides, the CDR3 is TGTGCCAGCAGACGGGACAGGGCTAACTATGGCTACACCTTC. Protein sequence: CASRRDRANYGYTF.

The chain employs TRBV30 and TRBJ2-2; TRBD2 aligns across 11 bases. V shed 2 bases, J shed 4 bases, and the junction held 3 bases outside the gene matches. Germline V gives CDR1 GTSNPN, CDR2 SVGIG (reference sequence). The CDR3 sequence is 15 residues long. For the CDR3, the DNA is TGTGCCTGGAGTTGGCTAGCGGGAGGCACCGGGGAGCTGTTTTTT. Its translation: CAWSWLAGGTGELFF.

The chain has TRBV27 and TRBJ2-1, with 7 bases identical to TRBD2. CDR1 is MNHEY and CDR2 is SMNVEV in the germline V gene (reference sequence). The length of the CDR3 is 14 residues. V shed 7 bases, J shed 3 bases, and the junction held 6 bases outside the gene matches. This chain's CDR3 is CASTPSGFYNEQFF. CDR3 in DNA: TGTGCCAGCACTCCTAGCGGATTCTACAATGAGCAGTTCTTC.

This sequence joins TRBV6-5 and TRBJ1-5; no firm D call. Germline assignment: CDR1 MNHEY and CDR2 SVGAGI. Trimming pared 6 bases from V and 0 bases from J, leaving 9 bases between. CDR3 length equals 14 residues. The DNA of the CDR3 is TGTGCCAGCAGGGGCCGTTATAGCAATCAGCCCCAGCATTTT. Protein product: CASRGRYSNQPQHF.

This sequence joins TRBV28 and TRBJ1-5, with TRBD1 identical over 8 bases. Germline assignment: CDR1 MDHEN and CDR2 SYDVKM. The trim removed 2 bases at V and 2 bases at J, leaving 2 bases unmatched. The CDR3 has 15 amino acids. The CDR3 region has the DNA TGTGCCAGCAGTTTACCAGGGGGCGGCAATCAGCCCCAGCATTTT. Translated: CASSLPGGGNQPQHF.

The chain combines TRBV19 with TRBJ1-1; possibly TRBD1 for D (6 bases). The V gene lost 4 bases and the J gene lost 7 bases, with 10 bases spanning the gap. Germline V gives CDR1 LNHDA, CDR2 SQIVND (reference sequence). The CDR3 totals 12 residues. This CDR3 reads CASSNRDGEAFF. In DNA form, the CDR3 reads TGTGCCAGTAGTAACAGGGACGGTGAAGCTTTCTTT. The whole variable domain, filled in from reference TRBV19 and TRBJ1-1, reads DGGITQSPKYLFRKEGQNVTLSCEQNLNHDAMYWYRQDPGQGLRLIYYSQIVNDFQKGDIAEGYSVSREKKESFPLTVTSAQKNPTAFYLCASSNRDGEAFFGQGTRLTVV.

The V call is TRBV14, the J call TRBJ2-2; 12 bases map to TRBD2. Germline CDR1 is SGHDN and CDR2 is FVKESK. J was trimmed by 4 bases and V by 0 bases; bases with no gene match: 9. The CDR3 runs 19 residues. In DNA form, the CDR3 reads TGTGCCAGCAGCCAAGAATTTGGGGAACTAGCGGGAGGCACCGGGGAGCTGTTTTTT. Its translation is CASSQEFGELAGGTGELFF.

CDR3 nucleotide sequence: TGTGCCAGCAGCTTAGATACGGGCTTGCAGGGGTTCTTC. Translation gives CASSLDTGLQGFF. This chain links TRBV11-3 with TRBJ2-1; tentative D call: TRBD1 (5 bases). Trimming shortened V by 0 bases and J by 15 bases, and 15 bases separated the two germline ends. Looked up from germline, CDR1 is SGHNT and CDR2 is YENEEA. The CDR3 has 13 residues.

The chain uses TRBV5-1 and TRBJ1-1; D is perhaps TRBD1 (6 bases). CDR1 and CDR2 from the germline V gene are SGHRS and YFSETQ. The CDR3 sequence is 14 residues long. With 2 bases removed from V and 5 bases from J, the gap between germline ends came to 13 bases. The chain's CDR3 is CASSLGDRMTEAFF. CDR3 sequence (DNA): TGCGCCAGCAGCTTAGGAGACAGGATGACTGAAGCTTTCTTT.